Below, 4 T cell receptor beta chains from the same sample are listed, as sequenced in a study of shared clonotypes between healthy human individuals. Here immunoSEQ multiplex PCR was the method, and the copy in TCRdb shows in-frame clones only, minus some. The sample yields about 2.4 million clones, 80% to 95% seen once. Input material: naive CD4+ T cells from PBMCs. As for subset: CD45RA+ positively selected. These receptors all stem from a man between 18 and 29 years old in good health. Some clones in this sample may be carry-over from other donors' samples.

The chain employs TRBV11-3 and TRBJ1-1; no clear D gene. The CDR3 loop spans 14 amino acids. CDR1 is SGHNT, CDR2 YENEEA, per germline. V was cut by 5 bases and J by 1 base, with 11 bases left in between. Here the CDR3 reads CASSIKFGNTEAFF. In DNA form, the CDR3 reads TGTGCCAGCAGCATTAAGTTTGGGAACACTGAAGCTTTCTTT.

The chain uses TRBV9 and TRBJ2-7; TRBD2 matches 8 bases. The CDR3 consists of 16 residues. Trimming removed 0 bases from V and 3 bases from J; junction bases left unmatched: 8. In germline, CDR1 is SGDLS, CDR2 YYNGEE. CDR3 nucleotide sequence: TGTGCCAGCAGCGTAGGAGGTAGCGGGACCCTCTACGAGCAGTACTTC. Its protein is CASSVGGSGTLYEQYF.

CDR3: CASRMGTGGPTNYGYTF. CDR3 sequence (DNA): TGTGCCAGCAGGATGGGGACAGGGGGCCCTACTAACTATGGCTACACCTTC. The chain links TRBV4-2 to TRBJ1-2; 12 nucleotides agree with TRBD1. Germline values: CDR1 LGHNA, CDR2 YNFKEQ. CDR3 length: 17 residues. Trimming removed 6 bases from V and 0 bases from J; junction bases left unmatched: 8.

J is TRBJ2-7 and V is TRBV28; D unresolved. This CDR3 region has 10 residues. The V end lost 5 bases, the J end lost 3 bases, and 2 bases lay between the germline ends. Germline V gene sequence: CDR1 MDHEN, CDR2 SYDVKM. CDR3 sequence: CASSIYEQYF. The CDR3 DNA reads as TGTGCCAGCAGTATCTACGAGCAGTACTTC.